A single sample gave rise to the 3 T cell receptor beta chains below, sequenced in a study of lymphopenia after photon versus proton radiotherapy. The data were produced by immunoSEQ multiplex PCR, yet TCRdb's version contains in-frame clones alone and is incomplete. The table records 30,000 or so clones, about nine tenths of them present only once. Sequenced here: peripheral blood, sampled from a patient treated with proton-based radiotherapy. The receptor source for this set is a woman aged 60 to 75 with cholangiocarcinoma. Some clones in this sample may be carry-over from other donors' samples.

J is TRBJ2-2 and V is TRBV9; the D call may be TRBD1 or TRBD2 (5 bases each). Germline CDR1 and CDR2: SGDLS and YYNGEE. The length of the CDR3 is 15 residues. Trimming took 2 bases from V and 5 from J, leaving 13 bases between them. CDR3 in DNA: TGTGCCAGCAGCGTTCGAGGGGCTGGTACCGGGGAGCTGTTTTTT. This encodes CASSVRGAGTGELFF. Full variable domain (outside the CDR3, taken from reference TRBV9 and TRBJ2-2): DSGVTQTPKHLITATGQRVTLRCSPRSGDLSVYWYQQSLDQGLQFLIQYYNGEERAKGNILERFSAQQFPDLHSELNLSSLELGDSALYFCASSVRGAGTGELFFGEGSRLTVL.

The chain recombines TRBV19 with TRBJ2-2, with a tentative D call TRBD2 (7 bases). CDR1 and CDR2 (germline): LNHDA, SQIVND (reference sequence). The CDR3 totals 14 residues. V was clipped by 4 bases and J by 6 bases, with 12 bases between them. The CDR3 DNA sequence: TGTGCCAGTAGTACACCGGGGGGCTCCGGGGAGCTGTTTTTT. It translates to CASSTPGGSGELFF.

This chain connects TRBV11-2 to TRBJ2-1; possible D gene TRBD1, 6 bases. Looked up from germline, CDR1 is SGHAT and CDR2 is FQNNGV. This CDR3 is built from 14 residues. V shed 3 bases and J shed 4 bases, with 10 bases lying between them. The CDR3 DNA reads as TGTGCCAGCAGCTTGGGGACACCTTACAATGAGCAGTTCTTC. Its translation: CASSLGTPYNEQFF.